These T cell receptor beta chains were read from a single sample in a study of blood T cell repertoires in COVID-19. Sequencing used immunoSEQ multiplex PCR; TCRdb keeps in-frame clones, though not all of them. This table has 45,000 to 60,000 clones, roughly 84% appearing once. The source material was peripheral blood. The receptors come from a man older than 75 with COVID-19, enrolled during active disease. Both conserved end residues are part of each CDR3. Each record gives: V gene, J gene, CDR3 length, D gene, CDR3 protein. A D gene is named only where the DNA matches it firmly.

TRBV4-1	TRBJ1-1	15	-	CASSHRYTANTEAFF
TRBV7-7	TRBJ2-1	16	TRBD2	CASSHRLALSYNEQFF
TRBV11-2	TRBJ2-3	15	-	CASSLEGRGTDTQYF
TRBV29-1	TRBJ1-4	13	-	CSALTATNEKLFF
TRBV11-2	TRBJ1-1	13	-	CASSLERGTEAFF
TRBV6-4	TRBJ2-1	21	TRBD2	CASSDSGVASGALRGYNEQFF
TRBV2	TRBJ1-5	14	TRBD1	CASRDRGQGQPQHF
TRBV2	TRBJ1-1	14	TRBD1	CASRDRGARTEAFF
TRBV21-1	TRBJ1-1	17	-	CASSKGGAGTENTEAFF
TRBV28	TRBJ1-2	13	-	CASRISQGPGYTF
TRBV27	TRBJ2-2	15	TRBD2	CASRGGLANTGELFF
TRBV2	TRBJ1-5	15	TRBD1	CASSPRGQGNQPQHF
TRBV4-3	TRBJ1-1	15	-	CASSQLRGGNTEAFF
TRBV14	TRBJ2-7	14	TRBD1	CASSSRQGTYEQYF
TRBV11-2	TRBJ1-6	14	-	CASSLDSTGQSLHF
TRBV10-2	TRBJ2-3	15	TRBD2	CASRATSGGGDTQYF
TRBV18	TRBJ2-3	13	-	CASSPLTLEAQYF
TRBV28	TRBJ1-2	12	-	CAGEGGNDGYTF
TRBV29-1	TRBJ2-7	14	TRBD1	CSVEGGTGVSEQYF
TRBV7-8	TRBJ1-5	15	TRBD1	CASSWEGGLYQPQHF
TRBV5-1	TRBJ2-2	15	TRBD1	CASRRTGIDTGELFF
TRBV11-2	TRBJ2-1	15	TRBD2	CASSVTSGWGGEQFF
TRBV7-9	TRBJ1-1	14	-	CASSLALVNTEAFF
TRBV30	TRBJ1-1	13	TRBD1	CAWTGTGAHEAFF
TRBV7-9	TRBJ1-1	16	-	CASSLGGGMGMAEAFF
TRBV28	TRBJ1-2	13	TRBD1	CASNVQGVEGYTF
TRBV12-3/TRBV12-4	TRBJ1-5	12	-	CASSLMGGPQHF
TRBV30	TRBJ1-2	13	TRBD1	CAWSETGAHGYTF
TRBV12-3/TRBV12-4	TRBJ1-2	12	-	CASSSSIFGYTF
TRBV21-1	TRBJ1-2	16	-	CASSPPSTFPRRGYTF
TRBV27	TRBJ1-3	17	TRBD1	CASSSGQGAFSGNTIYF
TRBV15	TRBJ2-6	15	-	CATSRLGSGANVLTF
TRBV5-1	TRBJ1-6	16	-	CASSLAGTGYNSPLHF
TRBV29-1	TRBJ2-6	13	TRBD1	CSVNQGAANVLTF
TRBV6-5	TRBJ1-1	13	-	CASATGGYTEAFF
TRBV7-2	TRBJ2-1	15	TRBD2	CASSLRTSGDNEQFF
TRBV7-9	TRBJ2-2	16	TRBD1	CASSMGTGGFSGELFF
TRBV6-5	TRBJ1-5	15	-	CASSYSSTLDQPQHF
TRBV7-2	TRBJ2-5	15	TRBD2	CASSLLAGAGETQYF
TRBV30	TRBJ1-2	14	TRBD1	CAWAGTGSNYGYTF
TRBV5-4	TRBJ1-3	16	-	CASSPTGRDSGNTIYF
TRBV27	TRBJ1-3	13	-	CASKNPYGNTIYF
TRBV5-1	TRBJ1-1	17	TRBD1	CASSVIRDRGLNTEAFF
TRBV5-1	TRBJ2-7	14	TRBD1	CASSYSGQGYEQYF
TRBV23-1	TRBJ1-2	20	TRBD1	CASSQGPGTVCTSANYGYTF
TRBV28	TRBJ1-2	14	TRBD1	CASSGDRANYGYTF
TRBV6-5	TRBJ2-7	14	-	CASSSTGNSYEQYF
TRBV24-1	TRBJ2-2	17	TRBD1	CATSDSLGTGYPGELFF
TRBV19	TRBJ1-2	14	-	CASARGGEGYGYTF
TRBV9	TRBJ2-3	15	TRBD2	CASSRGGPSTDTQYF
TRBV30	TRBJ1-2	12	-	CASDQGSYGYTF
TRBV5-1	TRBJ1-1	16	-	CASSPSPRGENTEAFF
TRBV13	TRBJ2-7	15	-	CASSLNGKRSYEQYF